Listed below are T cell receptor beta chains from one sample, sequenced in a study of T cells in Graves' hyperthyroidism and ophthalmopathy. MiXCR, run by TCRdb on the multiplex PCR reads, gives a single entry per CDR3 protein. The top ten hold approximately 14% of the sample, which has more than 500,000 distinct CDR3 sequences, around 15% seen once. Sequencing was carried out using blood. These receptors all stem from a middle-aged woman with Graves' hyperthyroidism. The CDR3 runs from the conserved cysteine through the conserved F or W. The order of the fields is CDR3 DNA, CDR3 protein, V gene, D gene, CDR3 length, J gene, clone size. The D gene is left open where the match is weak. The listing skips clone size in some rows; elsewhere it reads once, few, many or a size class.

CDR3nt: TGTGCCAGCAGTGTTGGGAGACAGGGGATTTACGAGCAGTACTTC
CDR3aa: CASSVGRQGIYEQYF
v_gene: TRBV2
d_gene: TRBD1
len: 15
j_gene: TRBJ2-7
abundance: once

CDR3nt: TGTGCCAGCAGTTTTAAACAATATAATTCACCCCTCCACTTT
CDR3aa: CASSFKQYNSPLHF
v_gene: TRBV12-3/TRBV12-4
d_gene: -
len: 14
j_gene: TRBJ1-6
abundance: -

CDR3nt: TGTGCCAGCAGGACTAGCGGGAGGGCCAGGGAGACCCAGTACTTC
CDR3aa: CASRTSGRARETQYF
v_gene: TRBV28
d_gene: TRBD2
len: 15
j_gene: TRBJ2-5
abundance: many

CDR3nt: TGTGCCAGCAGCTTAGAGGGCGTGACGCAGTATTTT
CDR3aa: CASSLEGVTQYF
v_gene: TRBV11-2
d_gene: -
len: 12
j_gene: TRBJ2-3
abundance: many

CDR3nt: TGTGCCTGGAGGGGGGGTATAGGGGGCAAGTTCTTC
CDR3aa: CAWRGGIGGKFF
v_gene: TRBV30
d_gene: -
len: 12
j_gene: TRBJ2-1
abundance: -

CDR3nt: TGCAGCGTTGAAGACGGGGGACAGCTTGGAGATACGCAGTATTTT
CDR3aa: CSVEDGGQLGDTQYF
v_gene: TRBV29-1
d_gene: -
len: 15
j_gene: TRBJ2-3
abundance: many

CDR3nt: TGTGCCAGCATCGCCTTCCCGAGAGGCGAGCAGTACTTC
CDR3aa: CASIAFPRGEQYF
v_gene: TRBV27
d_gene: -
len: 13
j_gene: TRBJ2-7
abundance: many

CDR3nt: TGTGCCAGCAGTGAAGCGCGGGCCTCTCAGGGTCAGCCCCAGCATTTT
CDR3aa: CASSEARASQGQPQHF
v_gene: TRBV6-1
d_gene: -
len: 16
j_gene: TRBJ1-5
abundance: -

CDR3nt: TGCAGTGCTAGTACCATAGAGGACAGCCCCACAGATACGCAGTATTTT
CDR3aa: CSASTIEDSPTDTQYF
v_gene: TRBV20-1
d_gene: -
len: 16
j_gene: TRBJ2-3
abundance: many

CDR3nt: TGCGCCAGCAGCTTGAACCTCAGGGATGGCTACACCTTC
CDR3aa: CASSLNLRDGYTF
v_gene: TRBV5-1
d_gene: -
len: 13
j_gene: TRBJ1-2
abundance: -